The following is a T cell receptor (beta chain) sequence with its context. Its specificity is not known. The germline CDR1 and CDR2 sequences are SGHTA and FQGNSA. The V and J ends lost 5 bases and 0 bases, in that order; junction bases with no gene match: 10. The CDR3 contains 16 residues. This specimen belongs to a study of blood T cells in healthy people across ages. Whole-study context: Per two T cells, template switching captured roughly one barcoded beta molecule. Whole-study results and caveats: Estimated diversity across one million T cells was deemed an underestimate. The unknown donor CMV status may have confounded expanded clonotype changes. Observed TCR beta diversity per million T cells went down as age went up. This fall followed a roughly linear course with age.

PCR was performed a second time for about 7 to 12 cycles using a sample-barcoded 5' primer and a J-beta primer mix. TCRdb processed the 5' RACE reads anew with MiXCR; each CDR3 protein has one entry. The sample lists about 1.8 million distinct CDR3 sequences; around 48% were seen once. The receptor was isolated from a woman aged 40 to 50 in good health. This rearrangement joins TRBV7-2 to TRBJ2-7, with 7 bases aligning to TRBD1. The sequenced material came from blood. The chain's CDR3 is CASSRSWGQSSYEQYF. Here the CDR3 DNA reads TGTGCCAGCAGCCGGAGCTGGGGACAGAGCTCCTACGAGCAGTACTTC.